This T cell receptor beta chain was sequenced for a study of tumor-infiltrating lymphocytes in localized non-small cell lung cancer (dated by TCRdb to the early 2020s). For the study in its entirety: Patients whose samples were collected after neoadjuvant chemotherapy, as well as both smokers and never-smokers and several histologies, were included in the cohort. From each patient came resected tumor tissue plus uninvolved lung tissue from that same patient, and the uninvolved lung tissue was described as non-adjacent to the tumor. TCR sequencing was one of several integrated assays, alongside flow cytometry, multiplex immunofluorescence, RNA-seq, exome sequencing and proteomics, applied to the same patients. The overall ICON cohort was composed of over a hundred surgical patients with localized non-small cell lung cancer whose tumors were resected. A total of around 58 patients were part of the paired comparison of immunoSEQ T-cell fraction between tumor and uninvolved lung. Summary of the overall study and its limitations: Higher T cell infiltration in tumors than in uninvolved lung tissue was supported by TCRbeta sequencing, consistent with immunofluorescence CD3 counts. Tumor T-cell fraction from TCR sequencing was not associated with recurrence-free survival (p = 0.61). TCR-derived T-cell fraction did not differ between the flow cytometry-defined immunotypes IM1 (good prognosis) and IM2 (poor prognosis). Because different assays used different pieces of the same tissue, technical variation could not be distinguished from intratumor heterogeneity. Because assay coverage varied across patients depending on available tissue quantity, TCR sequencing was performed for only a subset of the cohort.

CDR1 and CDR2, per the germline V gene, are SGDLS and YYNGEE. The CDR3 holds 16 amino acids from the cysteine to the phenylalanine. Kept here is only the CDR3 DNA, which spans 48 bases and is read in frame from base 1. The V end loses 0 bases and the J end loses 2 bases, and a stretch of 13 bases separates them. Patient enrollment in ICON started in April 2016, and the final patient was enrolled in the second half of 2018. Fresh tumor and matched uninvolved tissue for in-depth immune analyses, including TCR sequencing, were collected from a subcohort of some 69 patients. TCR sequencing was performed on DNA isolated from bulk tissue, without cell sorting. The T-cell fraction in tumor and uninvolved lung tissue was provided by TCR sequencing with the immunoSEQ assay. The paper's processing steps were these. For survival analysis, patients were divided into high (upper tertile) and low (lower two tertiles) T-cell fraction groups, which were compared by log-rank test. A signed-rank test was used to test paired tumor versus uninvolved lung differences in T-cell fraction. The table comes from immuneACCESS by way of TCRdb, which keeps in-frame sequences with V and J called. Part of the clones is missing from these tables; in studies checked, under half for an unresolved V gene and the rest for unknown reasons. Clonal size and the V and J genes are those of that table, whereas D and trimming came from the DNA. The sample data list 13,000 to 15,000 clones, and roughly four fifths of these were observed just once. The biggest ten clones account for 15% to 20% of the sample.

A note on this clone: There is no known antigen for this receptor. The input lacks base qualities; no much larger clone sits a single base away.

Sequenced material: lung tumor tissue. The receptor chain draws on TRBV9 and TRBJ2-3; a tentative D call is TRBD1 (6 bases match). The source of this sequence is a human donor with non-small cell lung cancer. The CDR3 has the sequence CASSVGGRGNTDTQYF. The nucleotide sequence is TGTGCCAGCAGCGTAGGAGGCAGGGGAAACACAGATACGCAGTATTTT. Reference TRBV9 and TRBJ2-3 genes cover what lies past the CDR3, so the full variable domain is DSGVTQTPKHLITATGQRVTLRCSPRSGDLSVYWYQQSLDQGLQFLIQYYNGEERAKGNILERFSAQQFPDLHSELNLSSLELGDSALYFCASSVGGRGNTDTQYFGPGTRLTVL.